Shown below are 19 T cell receptor beta chains from a single sample sequenced in a study of PD-L1 blockade in urothelial cancer. The sample's time point: peripheral blood 6 weeks after treatment start. Sequenced by immunoSEQ multiplex PCR; TCRdb stores in-frame clones only, minus some. The data hold about 44,000 clones, with 91% observed a single time. Here the sequenced sample was PBMCs, taken around atezolizumab (anti-PD-L1) treatment. The source is a man between 65 and 85 years old with urothelial cancer.

A few counts support this clone. The chain employs TRBV5-1 and TRBJ2-1; 11 nucleotides agree with TRBD2. Germline V gene data show CDR1 as SGHRS and CDR2 as YFSETQ. The CDR3 sequence is 16 residues long. V was clipped by 2 bases and J by 0 bases; unmatched bases: 1. CDR3 nucleotide sequence: TGCGCCAGCAGCTTTAGCGGGAGGGTCTCCTACAATGAGCAGTTCTTC. The encoded protein is CASSFSGRVSYNEQFF.

The chain couples TRBV7-6 to TRBJ2-7, with 10 bases fitting TRBD2. The V gene's germline CDR1 is SGHVS and CDR2 FNYEAQ. The CDR3 runs 16 residues. With 1 base clipped from V and 2 bases from J, the junction kept 5 bases outside the gene matches. CDR3 sequence: CASSLVGLADTYEQYF. In DNA form, the CDR3 reads TGTGCCAGCAGCTTAGTTGGACTAGCGGACACCTACGAGCAGTACTTC. Variable domain in full (rest from reference TRBV7-6 and TRBJ2-7): GAGVSQSPRYKVTKRGQDVALRCDPISGHVSLYWYRQALGQGPEFLTYFNYEAQQDKSGLPNDRFSAERPEGSISTLTIQRTEQRDSAMYRCASSLVGLADTYEQYFGPGTRLTVT.

This clone was recorded once. The rearrangement joins TRBV5-6 to TRBJ2-1; 12 nucleotides match TRBD2. V shed 2 bases, J shed 8 bases, and the junction held 5 bases outside the gene matches. CDR3 length: 15 residues. The germline V gene encodes CDR1 SGHDT and CDR2 YYEEEE. The CDR3 region has the DNA TGTGCCAGCAGCTTTACTAGCGGGAGGTGGGATGAGCAGTTCTTC. It yields the protein CASSFTSGRWDEQFF. The full variable domain, with the rest looked up from reference TRBV5-6 and TRBJ2-1, is DAGVTQSPTHLIKTRGQQVTLRCSPKSGHDTVSWYQQALGQGPQFIFQYYEEEERQRGNFPDRFSGHQFPNYSSELNVNALLLGDSALYLCASSFTSGRWDEQFFGPGTRLTVL.

The rearrangement uses TRBV18 and TRBJ1-5; D perhaps matches TRBD1 (6 bases). V was pared by 0 bases and J by 5 bases, with 14 bases between. Germline CDR1 KGHSH, CDR2 LQKENI. The CDR3 spans 16 residues. The CDR3 region is CASSPPRQGKDQPQHF. The CDR3 region has the DNA TGTGCCAGCTCACCACCGCGGCAGGGGAAAGATCAGCCCCAGCATTTT.

The J gene is TRBJ1-1, the V gene TRBV27; D remains unclear. Germline V CDR1 and CDR2: MNHEY, SMNVEV (reference sequence). This CDR3 is built from 15 residues. V gave up 5 bases and J gave up 3 bases, with 16 bases separating them. The CDR3 sequence: CASSPSSGRDTEAFF. The CDR3 DNA sequence: TGTGCCAGCAGTCCCTCCTCCGGGAGGGACACTGAAGCTTTCTTT.

This clone was detected only a few times. Other DNA variants within this sample encode the same CDR3. The chain employs TRBV6-1 and TRBJ2-6; possible D gene TRBD2, 5 bases. The CDR3 extends over 14 amino acids. Germline V gives CDR1 MNHNS, CDR2 SASEGT. V lost 5 bases and J 0 bases, leaving 5 bases between the germline ends. The chain's CDR3 is CASSRGSGANVLTF. For the CDR3, the DNA is TGTGCCAGCAGTCGGGGCTCTGGGGCCAACGTCCTGACTTTC.

The chain carries TRBV7-9 and TRBJ1-1, with D tentatively TRBD1 (6 bases). In germline, CDR1 is SEHNR, CDR2 FQNEAQ (reference sequence). The V and J ends lost 3 bases and 11 bases respectively, with 22 bases between them. The CDR3 is 15 amino acids. As DNA, the CDR3 is TGTGCCAGCAGCTTCCAGGGGACGGTGAGGGTGAAGGCTTTCTTT. It translates to CASSFQGTVRVKAFF.

The rearrangement joins TRBV20-1 to TRBJ2-7; TRBD2 might be the D (5 bases). CDR3 length: 11 residues. In germline, CDR1 is DFQATT, CDR2 SNEGSKA (reference sequence). V gave up 5 bases and J gave up 3 bases, with 8 bases separating them. The CDR3 protein is CSAFRDYEQYF. CDR3 DNA sequence: TGCAGTGCTTTTCGGGACTACGAGCAGTACTTC.

The chain carries TRBV6-6 and TRBJ2-7; tentatively, D is TRBD1 (7 bases). Looked up from germline, CDR1 is MNHNY and CDR2 is SVGAGI (reference sequence). Between the trimmed V and J ends, which lost 0 bases and 4 bases, there was a span of 16 bases. This CDR3 is built from 16 residues. The CDR3 coding sequence is TGTGCCAGCAGTTACTCGCCGACAGGGAGGTGGTACGAGCAGTACTTC. Amino acids: CASSYSPTGRWYEQYF.

Notes on this clone: One junction end disagrees with the germline gene, perhaps due to a read error. This sample includes further DNA sequences coding for the same CDR3. J is TRBJ2-2 and V is TRBV27, with a possible D match to TRBD1 (5 bases). Germline CDR1 reads MNHEY; CDR2 reads SMNVEV (reference sequence). The CDR3 is 16 residues long. The DNA of the CDR3 is TGTGCCAGCAGCTTATCGATCACAGGCTCCAGGGGGGAGCTGTTTTTT. This encodes CASSLSITGSRGELFF.

This chain uses TRBV28 with TRBJ2-3; the match to TRBD2 covers 7 bases. The CDR3 totals 19 residues. The germline V gene encodes CDR1 MDHEN and CDR2 SYDVKM. V dropped 8 bases and J dropped 2; count of bases not matched to a gene: 22. The CDR3 protein is CASRDSGWRGGPNTDTQYF. In nucleotides, the CDR3 is TGTGCCAGCCGTGATTCCGGCTGGAGGGGAGGGCCCAACACAGATACGCAGTATTTT.

The chain recombines TRBV27 with TRBJ2-2; possible D gene TRBD2, 5 bases. Germline lookup yields CDR1 MNHEY and CDR2 SMNVEV (reference sequence). The CDR3 loop spans 14 amino acids. V lost 2 bases and J 4 bases, leaving 8 bases between the germline ends. Here the CDR3 reads CASSLLARTGELFF. CDR3 nucleotide sequence: TGTGCCAGCAGTTTACTAGCTCGCACCGGGGAGCTGTTTTTT.

The rearrangement joins TRBV19 to TRBJ1-2; TRBD1 agrees at 8 bases. Unmatched junction bases numbered 4, after V lost 6 bases and J lost 4 bases. The CDR3 is 13 residues long. CDR1 is LNHDA, CDR2 SQIVND, per germline (reference sequence). This CDR3 reads CASRTGQAYGYTF. In nucleotides, the CDR3 is TGTGCCAGTAGAACGGGACAGGCCTATGGCTACACCTTC. Full variable domain (remainder filled in from reference TRBV19 and TRBJ1-2): DGGITQSPKYLFRKEGQNVTLSCEQNLNHDAMYWYRQDPGQGLRLIYYSQIVNDFQKGDIAEGYSVSREKKESFPLTVTSAQKNPTAFYLCASRTGQAYGYTFGSGTRLTVV.

Sample share makes this clone medium-sized. The J gene is TRBJ2-3, the V gene TRBV5-1; 10 positions match TRBD2. V lost 5 bases, J lost 3 bases, and 3 bases stayed unmatched. The CDR3 length is 14 residues. Germline V gene sequence: CDR1 SGHRS, CDR2 YFSETQ. The CDR3 region has the DNA TGCGCCAGCAGAAGAGCGGGAGGGACAGATACGCAGTATTTT. Translated: CASRRAGGTDTQYF.

This chain links TRBV7-8 with TRBJ1-1, with D tentatively TRBD1 (6 bases). CDR1 is SGHVS and CDR2 is FQNEAQ in the germline V gene. Trimming left V 1 base short and J 1 base short, with 10 bases between. The CDR3 extends over 15 amino acids. CDR3 bases: TGTGCCAGCAGCTTAGAAGGCAGGGGGAACACTGAAGCTTTCTTT. Translating gives CASSLEGRGNTEAFF.

The chain uses TRBV9 and TRBJ2-1; perhaps TRBD2 as D (6 bases). This CDR3 spans 14 amino acids. CDR1 is SGDLS, CDR2 YYNGEE, per germline. V lost 7 bases to trimming and J lost 0 bases, with 11 bases between them. In DNA form, the CDR3 reads TGTGCCAGCTCAGGTAGCGGCTCCTACAATGAGCAGTTCTTC. This encodes CASSGSGSYNEQFF. Looking up the rest from reference TRBV9 and TRBJ2-1 gives the full variable domain: DSGVTQTPKHLITATGQRVTLRCSPRSGDLSVYWYQQSLDQGLQFLIQYYNGEERAKGNILERFSAQQFPDLHSELNLSSLELGDSALYFCASSGSGSYNEQFFGPGTRLTVL.

The chain joins TRBV18 to TRBJ2-3, with 11 bases aligning to TRBD2. CDR3 length equals 16 residues. Germline CDR1 is KGHSH and CDR2 is LQKENI. V lost 2 bases, J lost 0 bases, and 1 base stayed unmatched. The CDR3 here is CASSPVAGGSTDTQYF. The CDR3 region has the DNA TGTGCCAGCTCACCAGTAGCGGGAGGGAGCACAGATACGCAGTATTTT.

This clone was counted a single time. The chain joins TRBV19 to TRBJ2-2, with 7 bases aligning to TRBD2. The CDR3 loop spans 15 amino acids. The V gene's germline CDR1 is LNHDA and CDR2 SQIVND (reference sequence). J gave up 2 bases and V 9 bases, and 9 bases lay outside the gene matches. The CDR3 coding sequence is TGTGCCAGCACAGGATCGGGGGGAAACACCGGGGAGCTGTTTTTT. This codes for CASTGSGGNTGELFF.

The gene calls are TRBV19 and TRBJ1-5; D possibly corresponds to TRBD1 (6 bases). The CDR3 spans 15 residues. V was shortened by 1 base and J by 5 bases, with 12 bases between the two germline ends. The germline gives CDR1 LNHDA, CDR2 SQIVND (reference sequence). CDR3 DNA: TGTGCCAGTAGTATAGGAGGCAGGGGATATCAGCCCCAGCATTTT. The encoded protein is CASSIGGRGYQPQHF.